This T cell receptor beta chain was identified in a study of neoadjuvant nivolumab and ipilimumab in lung cancer. Notes on the study in general: A small number of samples were TCR sequenced. Resected-tumor TCR richness correlated positively with pretherapy blood richness.

Clones were read by immunoSEQ multiplex PCR, and TCRdb kept only the in-frame ones, dropping some. The top ten hold 3% to 4% of the sample, which has tens of thousands of clones, roughly 90% seen once. CDR3 length: 14 residues. V was pared by 3 bases and J by 2 bases, with 4 bases of the junction left unmatched. Germline V gene data show CDR1 as MDHEN and CDR2 as SYDVKM. On this clone: Its target is unknown.

The sequences come from blood, collected before neoadjuvant nivolumab, alone or with ipilimumab. This sequence originates from an adult with non-small cell lung cancer. Some clones in this sample may be carry-over from other donors' samples. This chain uses TRBV28 with TRBJ2-7, with 7 bases matching TRBD1. DNA of the CDR3: TGTGCCAGCAGTTTCGACAGGGTCCCCTACGAGCAGTACTTC. Translation gives CASSFDRVPYEQYF.